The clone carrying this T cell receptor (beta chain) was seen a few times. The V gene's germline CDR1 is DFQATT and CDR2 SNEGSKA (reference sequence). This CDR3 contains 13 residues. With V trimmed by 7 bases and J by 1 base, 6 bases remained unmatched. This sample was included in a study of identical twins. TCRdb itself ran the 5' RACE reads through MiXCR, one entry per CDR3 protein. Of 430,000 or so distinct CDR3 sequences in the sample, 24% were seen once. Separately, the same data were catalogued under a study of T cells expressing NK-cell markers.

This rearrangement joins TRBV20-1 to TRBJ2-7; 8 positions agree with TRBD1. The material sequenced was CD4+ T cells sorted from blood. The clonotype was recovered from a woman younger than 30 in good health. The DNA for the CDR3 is TGCAGTGGCAACAGGGGGACGTCCTACGAGCAGTACTTC. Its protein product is CSGNRGTSYEQYF.